The 15 T cell receptor beta chains listed next were all sequenced from one sample in a study of blood T cells in healthy people across ages. With a J-beta primer mix and a sample-barcoded 5' primer, a second PCR ran roughly 6 to 12 cycles. TCRdb used MiXCR to reprocess the 5' RACE reads, holding one entry per CDR3 protein. Of approximately 680,000 distinct CDR3 sequences listed, approximately 29% were seen once; the top ten hold approximately 15%. Sequenced sample: blood. The receptors derive from an elderly woman in good health.

This clonotype was picked up a small number of times. The CDR3 here is CSAPSYIQGTEAFF. The CDR3 DNA is TGCAGTGCTCCTTCCTACATTCAGGGAACTGAAGCTTTCTTT. This chain connects TRBV20-1 to TRBJ1-1; TRBD1 is a possible D gene (5 bases). The V and J ends lost 5 bases and 5 bases respectively, with 18 bases between them. The CDR3 covers 14 residues. Germline-derived CDR1 and CDR2 are DFQATT and SNEGSKA (reference sequence).

The table lists this clonotype with many counts. This chain connects TRBV5-6 to TRBJ2-7; unclear D gene. Germline V gene data show CDR1 as SGHDT and CDR2 as YYEEEE. Trimming shortened V by 4 bases and J by 2 bases, and 10 bases separated the two germline ends. CDR3 length equals 13 residues. As DNA, the CDR3 is TGTGCCAGCAGCACGGGCCCAGCCTACGAGCAGTACTTC. Its protein product is CASSTGPAYEQYF.

V is TRBV25-1 and J is TRBJ2-7, with TRBD1 matching 9 bases. Trimming removed 4 bases from V and 2 bases from J; junction bases left unmatched: 9. The V gene's germline CDR1 is MGHDK and CDR2 SYGVNS. This CDR3 has 16 amino acids. CDR3 loop: CASSGVPGTGTYEQYF. The CDR3 region has the DNA TGTGCCAGCAGTGGGGTCCCCGGGACAGGGACCTACGAGCAGTACTTC.

Ten or more counts support this clonotype. The chain couples TRBV29-1 to TRBJ1-1; no clear D. Between the trimmed V and J ends, which lost 4 bases and 2 bases, there was a span of 8 bases. The CDR3 has 12 residues. Germline V CDR1 and CDR2: SQVTM, ANQGSEA. The CDR3 spells CSVAYSNTEAFF. In DNA, the CDR3 is TGCAGCGTTGCCTACAGTAACACTGAAGCTTTCTTT.

This clonotype was counted between two and nine times. J is TRBJ2-7 and V is TRBV19; TRBD1 might be the D (6 bases). Germline assignment: CDR1 LNHDA and CDR2 SQIVND (reference sequence). The CDR3 length is 14 residues. V gave up 7 bases and J gave up 0 bases, with 13 bases separating them. The CDR3 reads CASTQTGTSYEQYF. DNA of the CDR3: TGTGCCAGTACCCAGACAGGTACCTCCTACGAGCAGTACTTC. The variable domain in full, with the rest retrieved from reference TRBV19 and TRBJ2-7, is DGGITQSPKYLFRKEGQNVTLSCEQNLNHDAMYWYRQDPGQGLRLIYYSQIVNDFQKGDIAEGYSVSREKKESFPLTVTSAQKNPTAFYLCASTQTGTSYEQYFGPGTRLTVT.

The sample holds a few counts of this clonotype. V is TRBV20-1 and J is TRBJ1-5; perhaps TRBD1 as D (6 bases). The V gene's germline CDR1 is DFQATT and CDR2 SNEGSKA (reference sequence). With 0 bases removed from V and 8 bases from J, the gap between germline ends came to 11 bases. The CDR3 has 13 residues. CDR3 in amino acids: CSARDQGQKPQHF. The CDR3 nucleotides are TGCAGTGCTAGAGATCAGGGGCAGAAGCCCCAGCATTTT.

Worth noting for this clonotype: Germline is not matched at one junction end, which may reflect a read error. The chain couples TRBV4-3 to TRBJ1-1; no clear D gene. Per germline, CDR1 LGHNA and CDR2 YSLEER. CDR3 size: 13 residues. CDR3 loop: CASRVGLNTEALF. DNA for the CDR3: TGCGCCAGCAGGGTCGGACTGAACACTGAAGCTCTCTTT.

The chain combines TRBV6-6 with TRBJ2-1; 9 bases match TRBD1. The J call is uncertain, as TRBJ2-7 better fits the DNA end. CDR1 and CDR2 from the germline V gene are MNHNY and SVGAGI (reference sequence). This CDR3 region has 14 residues. CDR3 coding DNA: TGTGCCAGCAGGGACAGGGGACGTAACTACGAGCAGTACTTC. It encodes CASRDRGRNYEQYF.

This clonotype has more than one count but fewer than ten. The V gene is TRBV7-6, the J gene TRBJ2-3; 9 nucleotides agree with TRBD2. CDR3 size: 16 residues. The junction had 11 bases not matched to a gene; V was cut back by 5 bases and J by 5 bases. Germline CDR1 is SGHVS and CDR2 is FNYEAQ. DNA of the CDR3: TGTGCCAGCAGCCCCCGACTAGCGGAACGTGGAGATACGCAGTATTTT. Translating gives CASSPRLAERGDTQYF.

At least ten counts were recorded for this clonotype. Written as DNA, the CDR3 is TGTGCCAGCAGTTTCCACGGACTAGCGGGGGGGCAGGAGCAGTTCTTC. It is translated as CASSFHGLAGGQEQFF. The chain joins TRBV27 to TRBJ2-1; 15 bases match TRBD2. J was trimmed by 10 bases and V by 3 bases; bases with no gene match: 7. Germline assignment: CDR1 MNHEY and CDR2 SMNVEV (reference sequence). The CDR3 runs 16 residues.

This clonotype was detected only a few times. This may arise from a read error, as a much more abundant clone is one base away. The genes are TRBV15 and TRBJ2-4, with 9 nucleotides matching TRBD2. The J call is in doubt because the DNA end fits TRBJ2-7 better. Looked up from germline, CDR1 is LNHNV and CDR2 is YYDKDF (reference sequence). This CDR3 has 14 residues. The CDR3 spells CATSYSGGSYEQYF. Here the CDR3 DNA reads TGTGCCACCAGCTATAGCGGGGGTTCATACGAGCAGTACTTC.

This clonotype occurred many times. The genes are TRBV29-1 and TRBJ2-3; TRBD1 aligns across 9 bases. Germline V gene lookup returns CDR1 SQVTM and CDR2 ANQGSEA. The CDR3 runs to 15 residues. V shed 1 base and J 2 bases; nucleotides not matched to a gene: 4. The CDR3 DNA follows: TGCAGCGTTGAAGGACGGGACAGGGACACAGATACGCAGTATTTT. Translating it yields CSVEGRDRDTDTQYF.

This clonotype was counted at least ten times. This chain joins TRBV7-9 and TRBJ1-5, with 7 nucleotides matching TRBD1. The junction had 5 bases not matched to a gene; V was cut back by 0 bases and J by 3 bases. This CDR3 contains 16 residues. Germline values: CDR1 SEHNR, CDR2 FQNEAQ (reference sequence). CDR3 sequence (DNA): TGTGCCAGCAGCTTAGCGATGGGGACAGACAATCAGCCCCAGCATTTT. This sequence encodes CASSLAMGTDNQPQHF.

This clonotype was picked up many times. The chain links TRBV9 to TRBJ1-2; no firm D call. The CDR3 covers 15 residues. The germline V gene encodes CDR1 SGDLS and CDR2 YYNGEE. V gave up 4 bases and J gave up 3 bases, with 16 bases separating them. CDR3 sequence: CASSPRAETYYGYTF. As DNA, the CDR3 is TGTGCCAGCAGCCCCCGCGCGGAGACATACTATGGCTACACCTTC.

This clonotype has ten or more counts. The rearrangement links TRBV20-1 to TRBJ1-2, with 10 bases matching TRBD1. V trimming: 0 bases; J trimming: 4 bases; junction bases outside the gene matches: 8. This CDR3 contains 16 residues. CDR1 is DFQATT, CDR2 SNEGSKA, per germline (reference sequence). The DNA of the CDR3 is TGCAGTGCTAGAGACCCCCGGACAGGGGGAGTCTATGGCTACACCTTC. Protein product: CSARDPRTGGVYGYTF.